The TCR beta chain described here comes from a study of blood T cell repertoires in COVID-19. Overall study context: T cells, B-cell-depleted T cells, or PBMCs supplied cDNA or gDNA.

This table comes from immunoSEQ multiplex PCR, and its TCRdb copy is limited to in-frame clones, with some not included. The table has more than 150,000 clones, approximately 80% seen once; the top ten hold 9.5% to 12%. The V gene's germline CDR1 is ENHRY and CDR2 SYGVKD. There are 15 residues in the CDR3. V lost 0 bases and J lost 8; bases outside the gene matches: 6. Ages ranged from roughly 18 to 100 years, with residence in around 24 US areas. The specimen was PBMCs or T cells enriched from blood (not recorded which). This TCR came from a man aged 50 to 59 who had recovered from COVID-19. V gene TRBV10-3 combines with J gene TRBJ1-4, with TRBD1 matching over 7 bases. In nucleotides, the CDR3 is TGTGCCATCAGTGAGTCGCAGGGGGTTAGAGAAAAACTGTTTTTT. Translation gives CAISESQGVREKLFF.